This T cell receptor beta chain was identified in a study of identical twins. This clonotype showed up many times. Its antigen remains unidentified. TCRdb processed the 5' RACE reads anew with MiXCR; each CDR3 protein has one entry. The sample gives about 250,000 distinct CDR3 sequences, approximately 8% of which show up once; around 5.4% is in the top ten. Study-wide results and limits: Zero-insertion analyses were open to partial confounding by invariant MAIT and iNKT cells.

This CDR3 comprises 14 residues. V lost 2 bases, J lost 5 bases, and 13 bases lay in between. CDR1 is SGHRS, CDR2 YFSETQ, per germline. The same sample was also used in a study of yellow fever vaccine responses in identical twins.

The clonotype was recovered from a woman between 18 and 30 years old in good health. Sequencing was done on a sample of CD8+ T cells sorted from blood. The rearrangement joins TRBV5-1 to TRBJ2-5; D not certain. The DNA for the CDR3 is TGCGCCAGCAGCTTCACGACCGGATTTGAGACCCAGTACTTC. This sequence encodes CASSFTTGFETQYF.